The T cell receptor (beta chain) under discussion was sequenced for a study of patients and donors after allogeneic stem cell transplantation. TCRdb analysed the RT-PCR reads with MiXCR anew, one entry per CDR3 protein. The data show about 960,000 distinct CDR3 sequences, roughly 17% seen once. The TCR sequence derives from a human donor who was either an allogeneic HSCT recipient or a stem cell or donor lymphocyte infusion donor (not recorded which). It is not recorded whose cells these are; they may come from a transplant donor. Input material: blood, either unsorted or a sorted T cell fraction (not recorded which).

The CDR3 is CGGTSGSRDTQYF. The CDR3 DNA reads as TGCGGCGGGACTAGCGGGAGTAGAGATACGCAGTATTTT. The chain carries TRBV20-1 and TRBJ2-3; TRBD2 agrees at 14 bases. Germline-derived CDR1 and CDR2 are DFQATT and SNEGSKA (reference sequence). This CDR3 region has 13 residues.